The 16 T cell receptor beta chains given below trace back to one sample, sequenced in a study of early T cells in non-severe SARS-CoV-2 infection. TCRdb passed the 5' RACE reads through MiXCR, listing each CDR3 protein once. Of about 77,000 distinct CDR3 sequences listed, roughly a sixth are singletons. The material sequenced was whole blood. The receptors stem from an adult who was a healthcare worker with PCR-confirmed SARS-CoV-2 infection or an uninfected control (not recorded which).

The table lists this clonotype with a count of one. J is TRBJ1-4 and V is TRBV20-1; TRBD1 agrees at 8 bases. Germline V gene sequence: CDR1 DFQATT, CDR2 SNEGSKA (reference sequence). The CDR3 spans 16 residues. The DNA of the CDR3 is TGCAGCGCACCCAGACAGGGGAGAGGAACTAATGAAAAACTGTTTTTT. Translation: CSAPRQGRGTNEKLFF.

This chain joins TRBV30 and TRBJ1-2, with a tentative D call TRBD1 (5 bases). Germline CDR1 is GTSNPN and CDR2 is SVGIG (reference sequence). V dropped 0 bases and J dropped 0 bases, with 14 bases sitting between them. The CDR3 length is 16 residues. The CDR3 is CAWSVRGGRSNYGYTF. CDR3 in DNA: TGTGCCTGGAGTGTACGTGGGGGACGGTCTAACTATGGCTACACCTTC.

This clonotype was found a few times. The V and J genes are TRBV18 and TRBJ2-7; perhaps TRBD1 as D (5 bases). Deletions cut 2 bases from V and 3 bases from J, with 14 bases between. The CDR3 runs 15 residues. The germline gives CDR1 KGHSH, CDR2 LQKENI. CDR3 sequence reads: CASSPWADRFYEQYF. In DNA form, the CDR3 reads TGTGCCAGCTCACCATGGGCCGACAGATTCTACGAGCAGTACTTC. Based on the CDR3 plus reference TRBV18 and TRBJ2-7, the full variable domain is NAGVMQNPRHLVRRRGQEARLRCSPMKGHSHVYWYRQLPEEGLKFMVYLQKENIIDESGMPKERFSAEFPKEGPSILRIQQVVRGDSAAYFCASSPWADRFYEQYFGPGTRLTVT.

This clonotype was observed a few times. This chain joins TRBV7-3 and TRBJ2-5; TRBD2 matches at 7 bases. The length of the CDR3 is 15 residues. With 1 base clipped from V and 3 bases from J, the junction kept 5 bases outside the gene matches. Germline V gives CDR1 SGHTA, CDR2 FQGTGA. DNA for the CDR3: TGTGCCAGCAGCTTAATGGGGCTAGCGGAAGAGACCCAGTACTTC. Its protein is CASSLMGLAEETQYF.

The chain carries TRBV3-1 and TRBJ2-7, with 8 nucleotides matching TRBD2. Germline V gene data show CDR1 as LGHDT and CDR2 as YNNKEL (reference sequence). V lost 1 base and J lost 4; bases outside the gene matches: 6. The CDR3 runs to 15 residues. DNA of the CDR3: TGTGCCAGCAGCCAAGGCAGCGGGAGAGGGTACGAGCAGTACTTC. Translation: CASSQGSGRGYEQYF.

The V call is TRBV4-1, the J call TRBJ1-2, with D uncertain. This CDR3 is built from 15 residues. CDR1 and CDR2 (germline): MGHRA, YSYEKL. With 0 bases removed from V and 4 bases from J, the gap between germline ends came to 12 bases. CDR3 DNA: TGCGCCAGCAGCCAAGAAGGCCAGCCGATCTATGGCTACACCTTC. This encodes CASSQEGQPIYGYTF.

Turning to this clonotype: A read error may explain this, as a much larger clone is one base away. CDR3 coding DNA: TGTGCCAGCAGCCGCGGTCTGTTTCCGACATCGACAGATACGCAGTATTTT. Amino acid sequence: CASSRGLFPTSTDTQYF. The chain carries TRBV5-5 and TRBJ2-3; D is unclear. The CDR3 spans 17 residues. The germline V gene has CDR1 SGHKS and CDR2 YYEKEE (reference sequence). V lost 4 bases to trimming and J lost 3 bases, with 21 bases between them.

This clonotype was counted a few times. This chain uses TRBV11-2 with TRBJ2-7; possibly TRBD2 for D (5 bases). The germline V and J ends were trimmed by 2 bases and 4 bases, with 9 bases remaining between them. The germline gives CDR1 SGHAT, CDR2 FQNNGV. The CDR3 runs to 13 residues. The CDR3 DNA follows: TGTGCCAGCAGCTTATGGGGAGAGTACGAGCAGTACTTC. As protein: CASSLWGEYEQYF.

The chain employs TRBV6-5 and TRBJ2-5; 7 bases map to TRBD2. Germline trimming cut 4 bases from V and 5 bases from J; bases unmatched to any gene: 4. The CDR3 has 13 residues. The germline CDR1 and CDR2 sequences are MNHEY and SVGAGI. CDR3 sequence reads: CASSLGLRETQYF. The CDR3 DNA is TGTGCCAGCAGTTTGGGACTAAGGGAGACCCAGTACTTC.

This chain links TRBV20-1 with TRBJ2-3; maybe TRBD1 (6 bases). V was cut by 3 bases and J by 0 bases, with 13 bases left in between. Germline V lookup: CDR1 DFQATT, CDR2 SNEGSKA (reference sequence). The CDR3 covers 15 residues. The CDR3 DNA is TGCAGTGCTAGTAACAGGGCTACTAGCACAGATACGCAGTATTTT. It translates to CSASNRATSTDTQYF.

J is TRBJ1-2 and V is TRBV29-1, with TRBD1 matching 8 bases. This CDR3 has 15 amino acids. Germline CDR1 reads SQVTM; CDR2 reads ANQGSEA. V gave up 3 bases and J gave up 3 bases; unmatched junction bases: 9. CDR3 DNA sequence: TGCAGCGTTGATTTGGCAGGGGGCCTTTACTATGGCTACACCTTC. This encodes CSVDLAGGLYYGYTF. Drawing the rest from reference TRBV29-1 and TRBJ1-2, the complete variable domain is SAVISQKPSRDICQRGTSLTIQCQVDSQVTMMFWYRQQPGQSLTLIATANQGSEATYESGFVIDKFPISRPNLTFSTLTVSNMSPEDSSIYLCSVDLAGGLYYGYTFGSGTRLTVV.

The rearrangement links TRBV6-5 to TRBJ2-7; 8 bases map to TRBD2. This CDR3 has 14 amino acids. V shed 7 bases and J 6 bases; nucleotides not matched to a gene: 11. The V gene's germline CDR1 is MNHEY and CDR2 SVGAGI. The CDR3 region has the DNA TGTGCCAGCACCTCGGGGGGGGGCAGATCCGAGCAGTACTTC. Protein sequence: CASTSGGGRSEQYF.

CDR3 bases: TGTGCCAGCCGCCCAGGGGTAGGGGATGAGCAGTTCTTC. This encodes CASRPGVGDEQFF. The chain uses TRBV5-4 and TRBJ2-1; D may be TRBD1 (6 bases). Germline V lookup: CDR1 SGHNT, CDR2 YYREEE (reference sequence). The CDR3 totals 13 residues. The V end was cut by 7 bases, the J end by 8 bases, with 16 bases between. Based on the CDR3 plus reference TRBV5-4 and TRBJ2-1, the full variable domain is ETGVTQSPTHLIKTRGQQVTLRCSSQSGHNTVSWYQQALGQGPQFIFQYYREEENGRGNFPPRFSGLQFPNYSSELNVNALELDDSALYLCASRPGVGDEQFFGPGTRLTVL.

The chain has TRBV11-2 and TRBJ1-1; D perhaps matches TRBD1 (5 bases). Per the germline V gene, CDR1 is SGHAT and CDR2 is FQNNGV. The germline V and J ends were trimmed by 5 bases and 1 base, with 23 bases remaining between them. The CDR3 contains 18 residues. CDR3 sequence (DNA): TGTGCCAGCAGCGTCCTACGCGCCGTGACAGAGGGGAACACTGAAGCTTTCTTT. Protein sequence: CASSVLRAVTEGNTEAFF. Looking up the rest from reference TRBV11-2 and TRBJ1-1 gives the full variable domain: EAGVAQSPRYKIIEKRQSVAFWCNPISGHATLYWYQQILGQGPKLLIQFQNNGVVDDSQLPKDRFSAERLKGVDSTLKIQPAKLEDSAVYLCASSVLRAVTEGNTEAFFGQGTRLTVV.

This clonotype was observed a few times. This chain links TRBV11-3 with TRBJ2-6; D might be TRBD2 (6 bases). CDR1 and CDR2 from the germline V gene are SGHNT and YENEEA. The CDR3 sequence is 18 residues long. The V end lost 5 bases, the J end lost 4 bases, and 21 bases lay between the germline ends. CDR3 sequence (DNA): TGTGCCAGCAGCCCCCGTGCGGGACTCGCTCTGGGGGCCAACGTCCTGACTTTC. Translated, it gives CASSPRAGLALGANVLTF.

The V gene is TRBV7-8, the J gene TRBJ1-5, with 8 bases aligning to TRBD1. Trimming removed 5 bases from V and 1 base from J; junction bases left unmatched: 7. This CDR3 region has 16 residues. CDR1 is SGHVS and CDR2 is FQNEAQ in the germline V gene. The CDR3 is CASSPRTGPSNQPQHF. The DNA for the CDR3 is TGTGCCAGCAGCCCCCGGACAGGGCCAAGCAATCAGCCCCAGCATTTT.